Described below is a single T cell receptor (beta chain) sequence and its context. Its antigen is still unknown. Germline trimming cut 5 bases from V and 0 bases from J; bases unmatched to any gene: 7. The CDR3 totals 15 residues. Germline-derived CDR1 and CDR2 are SEHNR and FQNEAQ (reference sequence). The data derive from a study of cytomegalovirus exposure and HLA in healthy donors. Study conclusions and caveats: Upon later analysis, TCR association rates were observed to vary by HLA locus, being highest for DRB1 and lowest for HLA-C. There were several of the most significant clusters that appeared linked to common viral pathogens in a later analysis.

Both 60 Vbeta primers and 13 Jbeta primers went into the PCR. The repertoire was sequenced with immunoSEQ multiplex PCR; TCRdb's copy has only in-frame clones and lacks some. In the table there are about 180,000 clones, over 60% of which are singletons. This chain uses TRBV7-9 with TRBJ2-7; 7 nucleotides agree with TRBD1. The origin of this receptor is a middle-aged man in good health and CMV-seronegative. Material for sequencing was PBMCs. The CDR3 nucleotides read TGTGCCAGCAGCCCTCGGGACAGCCTCTCCTACGAGCAGTACTTC. This sequence encodes CASSPRDSLSYEQYF.